This T cell receptor beta chain was profiled in a study of T cells in Graves' hyperthyroidism and ophthalmopathy. TCR beta CDR3 sequences were amplified from RNA transcripts. When the TCR CDR3 underwent first-round RT-PCR, the HTBI primer set was used. From the multiplex PCR reads, TCRdb called clonotypes with MiXCR, one entry per CDR3 protein. Among some 420,000 distinct CDR3 sequences listed, roughly an eighth were seen once. When ophthalmopathy did not progress within 18 months, Graves' hyperthyroidism was considered stable. Hyperthyroidism was newly diagnosed in patients aged 18 to 65 (duration under 2 months). Diagnosing involved the use of clinical symptoms, serum thyroxine and TRAb, thyroid ultrasound and orbital computed tomography. The length of the CDR3 is 12 residues. Germline V gene lookup returns CDR1 MNHNS and CDR2 SASEGT. The V end was cut by 4 bases, the J end by 7 bases, with 11 bases between.

Sample: blood. The V and J genes are TRBV6-1 and TRBJ2-7; the D is unclear. This sequence was found in a woman aged 18-29 years with Graves' hyperthyroidism. Written as DNA, the CDR3 is TGTGCCAGCAGTGGGAACCAGCGTGAGCAGTACTTC. Translated: CASSGNQREQYF.